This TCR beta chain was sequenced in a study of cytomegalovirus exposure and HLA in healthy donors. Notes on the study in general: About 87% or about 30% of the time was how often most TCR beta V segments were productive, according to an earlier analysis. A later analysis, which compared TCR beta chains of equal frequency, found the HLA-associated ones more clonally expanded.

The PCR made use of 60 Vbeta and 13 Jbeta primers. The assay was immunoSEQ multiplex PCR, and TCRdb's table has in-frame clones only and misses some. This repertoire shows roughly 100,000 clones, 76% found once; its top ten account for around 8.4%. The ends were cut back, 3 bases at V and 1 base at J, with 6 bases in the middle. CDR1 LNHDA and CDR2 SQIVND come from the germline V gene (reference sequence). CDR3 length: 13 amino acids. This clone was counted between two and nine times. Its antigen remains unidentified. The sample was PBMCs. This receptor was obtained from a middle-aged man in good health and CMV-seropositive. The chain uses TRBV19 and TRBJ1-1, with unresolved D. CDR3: CASSMRQNTEAFF. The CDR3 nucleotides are TGTGCCAGTAGTATGCGTCAGAACACTGAAGCTTTCTTT.